These 2 T cell receptor beta chains share one sample of origin, sequenced in a study of CD8+ T cells in alopecia areata. The sequencing template was cDNA reverse transcribed from extracted RNA. Sequencing was performed with immunoSEQ multiplex PCR; in TCRdb, only in-frame clones are kept and a portion is missing. Of some 98,000 clones listed, roughly 64% are singletons. The treatment is: oral pan-JAK inhibitor, 5-10 mg twice daily. The specimen was CD8+ T cells sorted from blood, collected at week 4, from a patient treated with tofacitinib. All receptors come from a human donor with alopecia areata.

This chain joins TRBV5-1 and TRBJ2-2; 13 bases align to TRBD2. Germline lookup yields CDR1 SGHRS and CDR2 YFSETQ. The CDR3 sequence is 16 residues long. J gave up 6 bases and V 4 bases, and 6 bases lay outside the gene matches. CDR3 in amino acids: CASSEGLAGVAGELFF. The DNA of the CDR3 is TGCGCCAGCAGCGAAGGACTAGCGGGAGTGGCCGGGGAGCTGTTTTTT.

For this clone: This sample also contains other DNA sequences that code for the same CDR3. V usage is TRBV9 and J usage is TRBJ2-7; D not resolved. The V gene lost 0 bases and the J gene lost 0 bases, with 7 bases spanning the gap. There are 14 residues in the CDR3. Germline V gene sequence: CDR1 SGDLS, CDR2 YYNGEE. The CDR3, as DNA: TGTGCCAGCAGCGTAGGGGTCTCCTCCTACGAGCAGTACTTC. As protein: CASSVGVSSYEQYF.